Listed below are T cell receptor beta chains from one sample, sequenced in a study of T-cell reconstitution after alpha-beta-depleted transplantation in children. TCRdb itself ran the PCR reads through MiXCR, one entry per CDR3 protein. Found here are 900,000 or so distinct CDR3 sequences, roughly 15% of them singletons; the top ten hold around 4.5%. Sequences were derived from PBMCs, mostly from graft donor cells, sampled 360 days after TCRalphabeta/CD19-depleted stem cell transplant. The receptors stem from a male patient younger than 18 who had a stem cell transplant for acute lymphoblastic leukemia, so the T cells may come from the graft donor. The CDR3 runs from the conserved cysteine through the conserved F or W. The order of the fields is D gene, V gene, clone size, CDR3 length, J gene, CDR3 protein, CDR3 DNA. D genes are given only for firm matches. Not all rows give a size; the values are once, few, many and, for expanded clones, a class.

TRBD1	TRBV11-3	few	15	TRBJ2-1	CASSLGVTGTDEQFF	TGTGCCAGCAGCTTAGGGGTGACAGGGACGGATGAGCAGTTCTTC
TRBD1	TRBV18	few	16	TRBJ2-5	CASSPDLDRGLETQYF	TGTGCCAGCTCACCGGACTTGGACAGGGGGTTGGAGACCCAGTACTTC
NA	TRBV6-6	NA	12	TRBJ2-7	CASSTLGEEQYF	TGTGCCAGCAGCACCCTCGGAGAGGAGCAGTACTTC
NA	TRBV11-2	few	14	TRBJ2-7	CASSLYGSPYEQYF	TGTGCCAGCAGCTTATACGGGTCGCCCTACGAGCAGTACTTC
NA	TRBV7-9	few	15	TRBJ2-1	CASSLVASVHNEQFF	TGTGCCAGCAGCTTAGTAGCCAGCGTCCACAATGAGCAGTTCTTC
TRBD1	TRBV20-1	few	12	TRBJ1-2	CSAGRGARGYTF	TGCAGTGCCGGCAGGGGGGCGCGAGGCTACACCTTC
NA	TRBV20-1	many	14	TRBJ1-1	CSARQGVMRTEAFF	TGCAGTGCTAGACAAGGGGTTATGAGGACTGAAGCTTTCTTT
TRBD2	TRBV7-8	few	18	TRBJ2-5	CASSLTRQGAGRQETQYF	TGTGCCAGCAGCTTAACTAGGCAGGGAGCGGGGAGGCAAGAGACCCAGTACTTC
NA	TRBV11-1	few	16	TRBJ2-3	CASSWGGRFLPDTQYF	TGTGCCAGCAGCTGGGGGGGGCGCTTCCTTCCAGATACGCAGTATTTT
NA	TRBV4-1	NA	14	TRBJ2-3	CASSSYGATDTQYF	TGCGCCAGCAGCTCTTACGGGGCTACAGATACGCAGTATTTT
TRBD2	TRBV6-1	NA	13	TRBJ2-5	CASSVQREWTQYF	TGTGCCAGCAGTGTTCAGCGGGAGTGGACCCAGTACTTC
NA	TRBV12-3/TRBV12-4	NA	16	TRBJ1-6	CASSVCRDSYNSPLHF	TGTGCCAGCAGCGTATGCCGGGACTCCTATAATTCACCCCTCCACTTT
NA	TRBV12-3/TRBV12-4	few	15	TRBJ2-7	CASSQSSLQSYEQYF	TGTGCCAGCAGCCAATCTAGTCTTCAGTCCTACGAGCAGTACTTC
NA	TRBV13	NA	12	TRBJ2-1	CASSVWENEQFF	TGTGCCAGCAGCGTTTGGGAGAATGAGCAGTTCTTC
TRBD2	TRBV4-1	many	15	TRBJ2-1	CASSPGLALYNEQFF	TGCGCCAGCAGCCCGGGACTAGCCCTCTACAATGAGCAGTTCTTC
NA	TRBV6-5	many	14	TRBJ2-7	CASMRGQLSYEQYF	TGTGCCAGCATGCGGGGTCAGCTCTCCTACGAGCAGTACTTC
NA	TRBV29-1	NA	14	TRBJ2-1	CSVLKVVAHNEQFF	TGCAGCGTCCTGAAGGTAGTAGCGCACAATGAGCAGTTCTTC
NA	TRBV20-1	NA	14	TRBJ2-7	CSASLAKLTYEQYF	TGCAGTGCCTCTTTGGCGAAACTTACCTACGAGCAGTACTTC
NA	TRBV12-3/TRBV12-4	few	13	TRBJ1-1	CASSFDGRTEAFF	TGTGCCAGCAGTTTTGATGGAAGGACTGAAGCTTTCTTT
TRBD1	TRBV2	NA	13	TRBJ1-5	CASMDRDNQPQHF	TGTGCCAGCATGGACAGGGACAATCAGCCCCAGCATTTT
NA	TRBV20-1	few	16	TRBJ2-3	CSARLPLQSSTDTQYF	TGCAGTGCTAGACTCCCCTTACAGTCTAGCACAGATACGCAGTATTTT
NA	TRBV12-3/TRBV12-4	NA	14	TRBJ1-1	CASSPWRGNTEAFF	TGTGCCAGCAGCCCATGGCGAGGGAACACTGAAGCTTTCTTT
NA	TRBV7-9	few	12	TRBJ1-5	CASSPHNQPQHF	TGTGCCAGCAGCCCTCATAACCAGCCCCAGCATTTT
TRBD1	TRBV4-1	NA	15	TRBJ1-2	CASSLQGAGSYGYTF	TGCGCCAGCAGCCTGCAGGGGGCTGGTAGCTATGGCTACACCTTC
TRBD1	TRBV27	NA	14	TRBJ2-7	CASSYLDRGHEQYF	TGTGCCAGCAGTTATTTGGACAGGGGACACGAGCAGTACTTC
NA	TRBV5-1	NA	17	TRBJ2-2	CASSLAMGGVNTGELFF	TGCGCCAGCAGCTTGGCCATGGGCGGGGTGAACACCGGGGAGCTGTTTTTT